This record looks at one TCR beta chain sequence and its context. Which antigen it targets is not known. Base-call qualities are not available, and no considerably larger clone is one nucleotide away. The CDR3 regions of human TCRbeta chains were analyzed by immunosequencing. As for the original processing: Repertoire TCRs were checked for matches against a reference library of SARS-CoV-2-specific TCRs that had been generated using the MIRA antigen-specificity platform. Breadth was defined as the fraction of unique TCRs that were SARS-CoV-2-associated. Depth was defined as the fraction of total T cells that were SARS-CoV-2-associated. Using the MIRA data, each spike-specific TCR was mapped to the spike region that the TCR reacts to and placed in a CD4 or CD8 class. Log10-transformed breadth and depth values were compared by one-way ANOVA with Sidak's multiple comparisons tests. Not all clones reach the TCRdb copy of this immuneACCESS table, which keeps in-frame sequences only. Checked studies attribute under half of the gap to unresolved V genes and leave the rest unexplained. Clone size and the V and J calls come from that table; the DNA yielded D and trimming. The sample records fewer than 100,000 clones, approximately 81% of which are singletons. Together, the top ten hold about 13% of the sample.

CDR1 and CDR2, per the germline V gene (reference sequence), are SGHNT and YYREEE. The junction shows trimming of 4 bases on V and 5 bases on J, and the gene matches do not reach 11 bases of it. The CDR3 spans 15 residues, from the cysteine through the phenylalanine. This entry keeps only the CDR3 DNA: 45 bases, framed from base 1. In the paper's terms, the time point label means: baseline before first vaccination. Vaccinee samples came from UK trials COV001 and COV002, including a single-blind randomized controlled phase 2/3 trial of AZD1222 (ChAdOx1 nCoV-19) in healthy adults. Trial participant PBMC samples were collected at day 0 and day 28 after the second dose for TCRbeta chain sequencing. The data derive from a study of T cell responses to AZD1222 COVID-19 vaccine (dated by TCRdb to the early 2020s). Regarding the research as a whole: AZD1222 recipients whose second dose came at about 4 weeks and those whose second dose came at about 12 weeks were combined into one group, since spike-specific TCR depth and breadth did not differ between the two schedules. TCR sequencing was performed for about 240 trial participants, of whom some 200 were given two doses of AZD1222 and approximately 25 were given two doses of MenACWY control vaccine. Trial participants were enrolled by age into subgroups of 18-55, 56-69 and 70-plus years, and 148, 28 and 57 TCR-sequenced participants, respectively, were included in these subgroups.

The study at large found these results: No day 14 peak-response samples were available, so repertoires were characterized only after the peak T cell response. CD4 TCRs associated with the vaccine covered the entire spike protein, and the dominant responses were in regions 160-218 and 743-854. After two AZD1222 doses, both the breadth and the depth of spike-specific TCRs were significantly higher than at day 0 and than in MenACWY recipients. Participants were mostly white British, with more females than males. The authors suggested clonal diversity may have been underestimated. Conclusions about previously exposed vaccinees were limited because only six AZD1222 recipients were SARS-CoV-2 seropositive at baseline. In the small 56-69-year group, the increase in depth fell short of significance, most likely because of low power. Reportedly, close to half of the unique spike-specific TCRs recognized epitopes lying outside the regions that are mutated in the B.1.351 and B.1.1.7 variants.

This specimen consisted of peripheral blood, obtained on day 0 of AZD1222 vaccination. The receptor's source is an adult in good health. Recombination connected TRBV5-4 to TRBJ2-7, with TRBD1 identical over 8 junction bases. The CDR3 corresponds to CASSKAIGDRNEQYF. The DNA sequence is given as TGTGCCAGCAGCAAAGCGATCGGGGACAGGAACGAGCAGTACTTC.